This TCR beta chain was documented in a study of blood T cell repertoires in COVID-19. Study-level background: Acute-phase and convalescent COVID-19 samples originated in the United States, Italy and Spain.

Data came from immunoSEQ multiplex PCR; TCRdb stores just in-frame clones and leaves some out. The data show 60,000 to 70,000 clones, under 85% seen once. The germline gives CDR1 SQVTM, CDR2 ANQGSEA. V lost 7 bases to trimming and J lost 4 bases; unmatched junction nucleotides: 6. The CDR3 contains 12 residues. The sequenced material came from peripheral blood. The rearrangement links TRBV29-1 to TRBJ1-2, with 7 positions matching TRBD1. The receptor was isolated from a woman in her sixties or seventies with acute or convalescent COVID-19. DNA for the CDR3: TGCAGCGCCGAGACAGGGCTCTATGGCTACACCTTC. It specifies CSAETGLYGYTF.